Sequencing of this T cell receptor (beta chain) was carried out in a study of blood T cell repertoires in COVID-19. Trimming pared 5 bases from V and 4 bases from J, leaving 13 bases between. The CDR3 has 14 amino acids. The germline V gene has CDR1 SGHAT and CDR2 FQNNGV. The repertoire was sequenced with immunoSEQ multiplex PCR; TCRdb's copy has only in-frame clones and lacks some. This table has 200,000 or so clones, roughly 85% appearing once. This TCR was sampled from a human donor with active or convalescent COVID-19. The donor label of this sample is uncertain. Sequencing was performed on peripheral blood. The chain has TRBV11-2 and TRBJ2-3, with D possibly matching TRBD1 (5 bases). CDR3 in DNA: TGTGCCAGCAGCCCCGTCCTACAGGCAGATACGCAGTATTTT. Protein sequence: CASSPVLQADTQYF.